The 11 T cell receptor beta chains given below trace back to one sample, sequenced in a study of control samples from healthy donors and cancer patients. Repertoires were generated with immunoSEQ multiplex PCR, while TCRdb's copy carries only in-frame clones and drops some. The repertoire consists of roughly 130,000 clones, with around 93% occurring once and the leading ten covering just over 8.5%. The material sequenced was blood. The receptors originated from a man younger than 30 in good health.

CDR3 protein: CASSWQVSGNMNTEAFF. For the CDR3, the DNA is TGTGCCAGCAGCTGGCAGGTTTCGGGTAATATGAACACTGAAGCTTTCTTT. The chain employs TRBV5-6 and TRBJ1-1; D remains unclear. The CDR3 covers 17 residues. In germline, CDR1 is SGHDT, CDR2 YYEEEE. The V end was cut by 3 bases, the J end by 0 bases, with 18 bases between.

The rearrangement joins TRBV4-2 to TRBJ1-6, with 9 bases lining up with TRBD1. J lost 4 bases, V lost 4 bases, and 8 bases had no gene match. This CDR3 is 17 amino acids long. Germline lookup yields CDR1 LGHNA and CDR2 YNFKEQ. The CDR3 here is CASSREQGAFYNSPLHF. CDR3 bases: TGTGCCAGCAGCCGGGAACAGGGGGCTTTTTATAATTCACCCCTCCACTTT.

The rearrangement links TRBV2 to TRBJ2-5; D may be TRBD2 (6 bases). Germline lookup yields CDR1 SNHLY and CDR2 FYNNEI. The CDR3 spans 15 residues. V was shortened by 6 bases and J by 1 base, with 15 bases between the two germline ends. CDR3 residues: CASRTSGLRQETQYF. The CDR3 nucleotides are TGTGCCAGCAGGACGAGCGGGCTCCGCCAAGAGACCCAGTACTTC.

V and J are TRBV13 and TRBJ1-3; no clear D gene. Trimming pared 5 bases from V and 0 bases from J, leaving 8 bases between. Germline values: CDR1 PRHDT, CDR2 FYEKMQ (reference sequence). The CDR3 contains 14 residues. The CDR3 DNA reads TGTGCCAGCAGCCCGAGGAGCTCTGGAAACACCATATATTTT. Its translation is CASSPRSSGNTIYF.

The rearrangement joins TRBV5-1 to TRBJ2-1, with a tentative D call TRBD1 (6 bases). The germline V gene has CDR1 SGHRS and CDR2 YFSETQ. The V end was cut by 3 bases, the J end by 8 bases, with 12 bases between. This CDR3 is 13 amino acids long. This chain's CDR3 is CASSSPTGDEQFF. The CDR3 DNA is TGCGCCAGCAGCTCGCCGACAGGCGATGAGCAGTTCTTC.

The CDR3 loop reads CASSPGGTGLYEQYF. CDR3 sequence (DNA): TGTGCCAGCTCACCGGGTGGGACAGGTCTCTACGAGCAGTACTTC. The V gene is TRBV18, the J gene TRBJ2-7, with 8 bases aligning to TRBD1. Trimming cost V 3 bases and J 3 bases; bases outside gene matches: 7. The CDR3 loop spans 15 amino acids. From germline, CDR1 is KGHSH and CDR2 LQKENI.

The chain uses TRBV27 and TRBJ2-7; D is unclear. This CDR3 contains 14 residues. V lost 2 bases to trimming and J lost 0 bases, with 8 bases between them. CDR1 MNHEY and CDR2 SMNVEV come from the germline V gene (reference sequence). The CDR3 here is CASSLKQVSYEQYF. Here the CDR3 DNA reads TGTGCCAGCAGTTTAAAGCAGGTCTCCTACGAGCAGTACTTC.

This chain connects TRBV11-3 to TRBJ2-2, with 8 positions matching TRBD2. The V gene's germline CDR1 is SGHNT and CDR2 YENEEA. This CDR3 region has 18 residues. Germline trimming cut 5 bases from V and 1 base from J; bases unmatched to any gene: 12. The CDR3 loop is CASSQTSGGYLNTGELFF. CDR3 in DNA: TGTGCCAGCAGCCAGACCAGCGGGGGATATTTGAACACCGGGGAGCTGTTTTTT.

This clone was seen just once. The chain employs TRBV7-9 and TRBJ2-5; D uncertain. With 3 bases removed from V and 3 bases from J, the gap between germline ends came to 17 bases. The length of the CDR3 is 16 residues. Germline loops: CDR1 SEHNR, CDR2 FQNEAQ (reference sequence). For the CDR3, the DNA is TGTGCCAGCAGCTTCGGCTACACCCCTAATAAAGAGACCCAGTACTTC. Translated: CASSFGYTPNKETQYF. The variable domain in full, completed from reference TRBV7-9 and TRBJ2-5, reads DTGVSQNPRHKITKRGQNVTFRCDPISEHNRLYWYRQTLGQGPEFLTYFQNEAQLEKSRLLSDRFSAERPKGSFSTLEIQRTEQGDSAMYLCASSFGYTPNKETQYFGPGTRLLVL.

In this sample, this clone turned up once. The chain uses TRBV9 and TRBJ2-7; TRBD2 agrees at 9 bases. The CDR3 consists of 15 residues. Germline trimming cut 3 bases from V and 2 bases from J; bases unmatched to any gene: 6. CDR1 is SGDLS, CDR2 YYNGEE, per germline. The CDR3 DNA is TGTGCCAGCAGCGAGGGCGGCGGGGGGGCCTACGAGCAGTACTTC. This gives the protein CASSEGGGGAYEQYF.

By share of the sample, this clone is medium-sized. The rearrangement joins TRBV6-1 to TRBJ2-1; D gene uncertain. Germline loops: CDR1 MNHNS, CDR2 SASEGT. V lost 3 bases and J 4 bases, leaving 7 bases between the germline ends. The CDR3 loop spans 13 amino acids. The CDR3 is CASSDAEYNEQFF. As DNA, the CDR3 is TGTGCCAGCAGTGATGCCGAATACAATGAGCAGTTCTTC.